The clone carrying this TCR beta chain was seen only a few times. Its cognate antigen is unknown. Measured with immunoSEQ multiplex PCR; TCRdb has only the in-frame clones, and not every one. The profile shows 220,000 or so clones, approximately 83% of them singletons. The sample belongs to a study of cytomegalovirus exposure and HLA in healthy donors. General observations from the study: Rare TCR sequences dominated, though some public TCRs recurred in many donors.

V shed 7 bases and J shed 5 bases, with 5 bases lying between them. Per germline, CDR1 SNHLY and CDR2 FYNNEI. There are 10 residues in the CDR3. Sequencing used PBMCs. The source is a woman in her twenties or thirties in good health and CMV-seropositive. The V and J genes are TRBV2 and TRBJ1-2, with unresolved D. CDR3 DNA sequence: TGTGCCAGCAACGGTTATGGCTACACCTTC. Its protein is CASNGYGYTF.